Listed here are 10 T cell receptor beta chains from one sample, sequenced in a study of siplizumab effects on memory and regulatory T cells. The method was immunoSEQ multiplex PCR; TCRdb's version includes in-frame clones alone and lacks a portion of them. The repertoire has fewer than 70,000 clones, around nine tenths of them found once; the top ten carry 1.5% to 2%. Sequenced: Tregs sorted from blood. These receptors were obtained from a human donor in good health.

This rearrangement joins TRBV6-1 to TRBJ1-4; weak D call: TRBD1 (6 bases). V was trimmed by 8 bases and J by 8 bases, leaving 15 bases between them. The CDR3 runs to 13 residues. Germline loops: CDR1 MNHNS, CDR2 SASEGT. The CDR3 spells CASGSGHLEKLFF. CDR3 DNA sequence: TGTGCCAGCGGGTCGGGACATTTGGAAAAACTGTTTTTT.

The rearrangement uses TRBV6-5 and TRBJ1-5; 9 bases match TRBD1. CDR1 and CDR2 (germline): MNHEY, SVGAGI. The CDR3 totals 14 residues. J gave up 3 bases and V 7 bases, and 4 bases lay outside the gene matches. The DNA for the CDR3 is TGTGCCAGCACGGGACAGGGTTACAATCAGCCCCAGCATTTT. Translated: CASTGQGYNQPQHF.

The chain has TRBV30 and TRBJ1-1; D is ambiguous. The length of the CDR3 is 13 residues. Germline-derived CDR1 and CDR2 are GTSNPN and SVGIG (reference sequence). Trimming shortened V by 0 bases and J by 8 bases, and 13 bases separated the two germline ends. The chain's CDR3 is CAWSVSGLQEAFF. The CDR3 region has the DNA TGTGCCTGGAGTGTTTCCGGACTGCAGGAAGCTTTCTTT. Variable domain in full (rest from reference TRBV30 and TRBJ1-1): SQTIHQWPATLVQPVGSPLSLECTVEGTSNPNLYWYRQAAGRGLQLLFYSVGIGQISSEVPQNLSASRPQDRQFILSSKKLLLSDSGFYLCAWSVSGLQEAFFGQGTRLTVV.

The V call is TRBV27, the J call TRBJ1-1; D perhaps matches TRBD1 (5 bases). V lost 8 bases, J lost 1 base, and 20 bases lay in between. CDR3 size: 16 residues. Germline assignment: CDR1 MNHEY and CDR2 SMNVEV (reference sequence). The CDR3 loop is CASASLVSGKNTEAFF. The CDR3 DNA reads TGTGCCAGCGCAAGCCTTGTTTCAGGGAAGAACACTGAAGCTTTCTTT.

This chain uses TRBV7-2 with TRBJ2-3, with a weak D call TRBD2 (6 bases). Per germline, CDR1 SGHTA and CDR2 FQGNSA. The CDR3 runs 16 residues. The V end was cut by 7 bases, the J end by 8 bases, with 25 bases between. The DNA of the CDR3 is TGTGCCAGCACCGCGGGGATCATAGGAGCTTGGGGTACGCAGTATTTT. It yields the protein CASTAGIIGAWGTQYF.

This clone came up a few times. The chain uses TRBV6-6 and TRBJ2-3, with D perhaps TRBD2 (6 bases). CDR3 length: 13 amino acids. CDR1 is MNHNY, CDR2 SVGAGI, per germline (reference sequence). V lost 6 bases to trimming and J lost 5 bases, with 12 bases between them. CDR3 coding DNA: TGTGCCAGCAGAGAGTGGGGGGAAGATACGCAGTATTTT. Translated, it gives CASREWGEDTQYF.

The J gene is TRBJ1-3, the V gene TRBV5-1; no firm D call. Per the germline V gene, CDR1 is SGHRS and CDR2 is YFSETQ. Between the trimmed V and J ends, which lost 0 bases and 2 bases, there was a span of 9 bases. This CDR3 spans 15 amino acids. This CDR3 reads CASSLGLPAGNTIYF. The CDR3 DNA reads TGCGCCAGCAGCTTGGGTTTACCCGCTGGAAACACCATATATTTT.

The genes are TRBV7-8 and TRBJ2-3; D could derive from TRBD1 or TRBD2 (6 bases each). The V gene lost 6 bases and the J gene lost 3 bases, with 19 bases spanning the gap. This CDR3 has 16 amino acids. Germline V gene lookup returns CDR1 SGHVS and CDR2 FQNEAQ. The CDR3 DNA sequence: TGTGCCAGCAGTCCTCTCTGGTGGAGGGGGACAGATACGCAGTATTTT. Translating it yields CASSPLWWRGTDTQYF.

The chain couples TRBV7-9 to TRBJ1-1; D perhaps matches TRBD1 (5 bases). V shed 1 base and J shed 6 bases, with 12 bases lying between them. CDR3 size: 14 residues. CDR1 and CDR2 (germline): SEHNR, FQNEAQ (reference sequence). CDR3 coding DNA: TGTGCCAGCAGCTTAGAAGGGTTGGGGGCTGAAGCTTTCTTT. It codes for CASSLEGLGAEAFF.

The genes are TRBV19 and TRBJ2-3, with D perhaps TRBD2 (6 bases). This CDR3 is 15 amino acids long. Germline loops: CDR1 LNHDA, CDR2 SQIVND (reference sequence). The V end was cut by 8 bases, the J end by 3 bases, with 18 bases between. The CDR3 spells CASAVVGGRTDTQYF. The CDR3, as DNA: TGTGCCAGTGCTGTCGTCGGGGGAAGAACAGATACGCAGTATTTT. Based on the CDR3 plus reference TRBV19 and TRBJ2-3, the full variable domain is DGGITQSPKYLFRKEGQNVTLSCEQNLNHDAMYWYRQDPGQGLRLIYYSQIVNDFQKGDIAEGYSVSREKKESFPLTVTSAQKNPTAFYLCASAVVGGRTDTQYFGPGTRLTVL.